The 6 T cell receptor beta chains presented below share a single source sample, sequenced in a study of CD8 T cells in ankylosing spondylitis. TCRdb re-derived calls from the 5' RACE reads in MiXCR, one entry per CDR3 protein. Seen here are about 130,000 distinct CDR3 sequences, roughly 13% observed once, and the top ten hold about 3%. Specimen: blood, either unsorted or a sorted T cell fraction (not recorded which). The receptor source for this set is a female donor with ankylosing spondylitis or in good health (not recorded which).

This clonotype was seen a few times. The chain has TRBV29-1 and TRBJ2-7; a weak D match, TRBD2 (6 bases). The germline V gene encodes CDR1 SQVTM and CDR2 ANQGSEA. The CDR3 is 13 amino acids. Trimming stripped 0 bases from V and 0 bases from J, with 6 bases between. Here the CDR3 DNA reads TGCAGCGTTGAAGAGGGAGGCTCCTACGAGCAGTACTTC. It codes for CSVEEGGSYEQYF.

The chain uses TRBV5-8 and TRBJ2-7; D not certain. Germline V gene lookup returns CDR1 SGHTS and CDR2 YDEGEE. The length of the CDR3 is 14 residues. The V end was cut by 5 bases, the J end by 6 bases, with 18 bases between. CDR3 nucleotides: TGTGCCAGCAGAATGGTTGGAACATGGGGCGAGCAGTACTTC. Translation gives CASRMVGTWGEQYF.

In this sample, this clonotype turned up many times. The chain combines TRBV10-3 with TRBJ2-2; tentative D call: TRBD2 (6 bases). Germline loops: CDR1 ENHRY, CDR2 SYGVKD. The CDR3 is 14 amino acids. Trimming left V 4 bases short and J 2 bases short, with 8 bases between. The CDR3 coding sequence is TGTGCCATCAGTGGCGGACTAAACACCGGGGAGCTGTTTTTT. This translates into CAISGGLNTGELFF.

This clonotype has ten or more counts. This chain uses TRBV6-4 with TRBJ2-1; 8 nucleotides match TRBD1. V shed 5 bases and J 9 bases; nucleotides not matched to a gene: 6. Germline assignment: CDR1 MRHNA and CDR2 SNTAGT. CDR3 length equals 13 residues. CDR3 region: CASSTGTGSEQFF. CDR3 nucleotides: TGTGCCAGCAGTACCGGGACAGGTAGTGAGCAGTTCTTC.

Many counts were recorded for this clonotype. CDR3 region: CASSVGPQAGDTQYF. In DNA form, the CDR3 reads TGTGCCAGCAGCGTAGGGCCGCAGGCGGGGGATACGCAGTATTTT. The V call is TRBV9, the J call TRBJ2-3, with a weak D call TRBD2 (6 bases). This CDR3 comprises 15 residues. Germline V gives CDR1 SGDLS, CDR2 YYNGEE. V dropped 0 bases and J dropped 6 bases, with 14 bases sitting between them.

Comments on this clonotype: A much bigger clone sits one base away, suggesting this may be a read error. The CDR3 DNA is TGCGCCAGCTCATCTAGCGGGATGGTTGATGACCAGTTCTTC. Protein sequence: CASSSSGMVDDQFF. V and J are TRBV5-1 and TRBJ2-1, with 9 bases that match TRBD2. Germline loops: CDR1 SGHRS, CDR2 YFSETQ. The CDR3 covers 14 residues.